This is a list of T cell receptor beta chains from one sample in a study of response to subunit inactivated influenza vaccine. From the RT-PCR reads, TCRdb called clonotypes with MiXCR, one entry per CDR3 protein. This table holds 650,000 or so distinct CDR3 sequences, around 13% found once. Material: PBMCs from blood, obtained 14 to 15 days before vaccination. The receptors were gathered from a man in his fifties or sixties who received an inactivated influenza vaccine. Both conserved end residues are trimmed from each CDR3.

length	V	J	CDR3
12	TRBV5-1	TRBJ1-6	ASSRDSSNSPLH
12	TRBV6-5	TRBJ1-6	ASSYLQGGSPIH
15	TRBV7-9	TRBJ2-1	ASSPGTSGRVENEQF
14	TRBV12-3/TRBV12-4	TRBJ2-1	ASSRKTGDSYNEQF
12	TRBV29-1	TRBJ2-3	SVGGRLAGNTQY
11	TRBV12-3/TRBV12-4	TRBJ1-2	ASSRQAYYGYT
13	TRBV5-1	TRBJ2-1	ASSLARLEYNEQF
13	TRBV20-1	TRBJ2-3	SAAGVARSTDTQY
13	TRBV25-1	TRBJ2-7	ASSVGFAGSSEQY
15	TRBV24-1	TRBJ2-3	ATSDPVTSGVPDTQY
13	TRBV11-2	TRBJ1-4	ASSGYTATNEKLF
11	TRBV20-1	TRBJ2-2	SASEDNTGELF
13	TRBV6-1	TRBJ2-7	ASRKRGTNNYEQY
12	TRBV18	TRBJ2-7	ASSTRTDTYEQY
12	TRBV12-3/TRBV12-4	TRBJ2-3	ASSLTGFADTQY
16	TRBV24-1	TRBJ2-4	ATNPPTGEVGGKNIQY
16	TRBV5-5	TRBJ2-6	ASSSIPTGLSGANVLT
11	TRBV28	TRBJ2-5	ASSSGPSKTQY
13	TRBV20-1	TRBJ2-3	SAPRVAGGPGTQY
11	TRBV11-2	TRBJ2-7	ASSLELAYEQY